These 20 T cell receptor beta chains came from one sample sequenced in a study of cytomegalovirus exposure and HLA in healthy donors. Primers: 60 Vbeta forward and 13 Jbeta reverse. Only in-frame clones appear in the TCRdb table, and some are missing; sequencing was by immunoSEQ multiplex PCR. The sample has around 160,000 clones, 80% to 90% seen once. Sequencing was carried out using PBMCs. All receptors derive from a man aged 18 to 29 in good health and CMV-seropositive.

This chain links TRBV11-2 with TRBJ1-4; D is unclear. V dropped 2 bases and J dropped 4 bases, with 5 bases sitting between them. The CDR3 is made up of 13 amino acids. Germline V lookup: CDR1 SGHAT, CDR2 FQNNGV. The CDR3 DNA sequence: TGTGCCAGCAGCTTACGGTTTAATGAAAAACTGTTTTTT. This gives the protein CASSLRFNEKLFF.

The chain joins TRBV5-1 to TRBJ2-1; a weak D match, TRBD1 (6 bases). The V and J ends lost 2 bases and 8 bases respectively, with 11 bases between them. This CDR3 contains 13 residues. Per the germline V gene, CDR1 is SGHRS and CDR2 is YFSETQ. The CDR3: CASSFTGRDEQFF. The CDR3 coding sequence is TGCGCCAGCAGCTTCACAGGGCGGGATGAGCAGTTCTTC.

V and J are TRBV5-4 and TRBJ2-1; TRBD2 agrees at 12 bases. Germline V lookup: CDR1 SGHNT, CDR2 YYREEE (reference sequence). V shed 3 bases and J 4 bases; nucleotides not matched to a gene: 5. The CDR3 has 16 amino acids. In DNA form, the CDR3 reads TGTGCCAGCAGCTGGGGAGGGACTAGCGGGTACAATGAGCAGTTCTTC. This translates into CASSWGGTSGYNEQFF.

The chain is built from TRBV15 and TRBJ1-4; a weak D match, TRBD1 (5 bases). This CDR3 contains 13 residues. The germline V gene encodes CDR1 LNHNV and CDR2 YYDKDF (reference sequence). V lost 1 base to trimming and J lost 7 bases, with 7 bases between them. The CDR3, as DNA: TGTGCCACCAGCAGAGGGGGCCGTGAAAAACTGTTTTTT. Residues: CATSRGGREKLFF.

V is TRBV9 and J is TRBJ1-1, with D uncertain. The V gene's germline CDR1 is SGDLS and CDR2 YYNGEE. The CDR3 is 14 amino acids. V lost 0 bases and J lost 1, with 7 bases in between. The CDR3 region has the DNA TGTGCCAGCAGCGTAGGAACAGAGAACACTGAAGCTTTCTTT. As protein: CASSVGTENTEAFF.

The V gene is TRBV5-5, the J gene TRBJ2-3; 8 positions match TRBD1. Germline V lookup: CDR1 SGHKS, CDR2 YYEKEE (reference sequence). The CDR3 contains 14 residues. V lost 0 bases, J lost 7 bases, and 4 bases stayed unmatched. This CDR3 is CASSLDQGAYTQYF. CDR3 nucleotide sequence: TGTGCCAGCAGCTTGGATCAGGGGGCATATACGCAGTATTTT.

This clone showed up just once. The chain carries TRBV6-5 and TRBJ2-7; 9 bases agree with TRBD1. V was clipped by 5 bases and J by 0 bases; unmatched bases: 2. Germline V CDR1 and CDR2: MNHEY, SVGAGI. The CDR3 totals 14 residues. DNA of the CDR3: TGTGCCAGCAGTGGGACAGGGAACTCCTACGAGCAGTACTTC. Translated: CASSGTGNSYEQYF.

This chain links TRBV5-1 with TRBJ2-5, with TRBD2 matching over 9 bases. The CDR3 has 14 amino acids. CDR1 and CDR2 (germline): SGHRS, YFSETQ. The V segment lost 4 bases and the J segment 2 bases; nucleotides outside the gene matches: 3. This CDR3 reads CASSVSGRQETQYF. As DNA, the CDR3 is TGCGCCAGCAGCGTTAGCGGGAGACAAGAGACCCAGTACTTC.

As concerns this clone: One end of the junction varies from germline; a read error may be responsible. The chain has TRBV2 and TRBJ2-3; TRBD1 might be the D (5 bases). CDR3 length: 15 amino acids. CDR1 is SNHLY and CDR2 is FYNNEI in the germline V gene. The CDR3 nucleotides are TGTGCCAGCAGAGAAGGTACAGGTGGCACAGATACGCAGTATTTT. The encoded protein is CASREGTGGTDTQYF.

The chain couples TRBV6-5 to TRBJ1-2; no firm D call. Looked up from germline, CDR1 is MNHEY and CDR2 is SVGAGI. This CDR3 spans 15 amino acids. V lost 2 bases and J lost 1, with 11 bases in between. CDR3 residues: CASSYLPRGNYGYTF. DNA for the CDR3: TGTGCCAGCAGTTACCTACCTAGAGGTAACTATGGCTACACCTTC.

This chain links TRBV5-4 with TRBJ1-5; 11 bases map to TRBD1. Unmatched junction bases numbered 6, after V lost 1 base and J lost 6 bases. Germline V lookup: CDR1 SGHNT, CDR2 YYREEE (reference sequence). CDR3 length: 16 residues. The CDR3 coding sequence is TGTGCCAGCAGCTTGTGGGGACAGGGGGGGGGTCAGCCCCAGCATTTT. This sequence encodes CASSLWGQGGGQPQHF.

The rearrangement links TRBV5-1 to TRBJ1-6, with 7 bases fitting TRBD1. The CDR3 contains 14 residues. The germline V gene encodes CDR1 SGHRS and CDR2 YFSETQ. Trimming took 0 bases from V and 11 from J; bases not matched to a gene: 5. This chain's CDR3 is CASSLDRGMTPLHF. DNA of the CDR3: TGCGCCAGCAGCTTGGACAGGGGAATGACACCCCTCCACTTT.

This chain connects TRBV4-3 to TRBJ2-5; the match to TRBD1 covers 7 bases. CDR3 length: 16 amino acids. The junction had 7 bases not matched to a gene; V was cut back by 3 bases and J by 0 bases. Germline CDR1 reads LGHNA; CDR2 reads YSLEER. DNA of the CDR3: TGCGCCAGCAGCCATGTCGGGACAGCTAACCAAGAGACCCAGTACTTC. Residues: CASSHVGTANQETQYF.

The genes are TRBV27 and TRBJ2-3; D is perhaps TRBD2 (6 bases). This CDR3 spans 14 amino acids. The V gene's germline CDR1 is MNHEY and CDR2 SMNVEV (reference sequence). Trimming left V 4 bases short and J 2 bases short, with 10 bases between. The CDR3 sequence: CASSSRGFTDTQYF. CDR3 nucleotide sequence: TGTGCCAGCAGTTCACGGGGGTTCACAGATACGCAGTATTTT.

The J gene is TRBJ2-3, the V gene TRBV11-2, with D perhaps matching TRBD2 (5 bases). Germline V gene data show CDR1 as SGHAT and CDR2 as FQNNGV. The CDR3 spans 16 residues. Trimming cost V 6 bases and J 0 bases, with 16 bases left between them. The CDR3 DNA is TGTGCCAGCAGTCATAAAGTGAGGGCTAGCACAGATACGCAGTATTTT. It translates to CASSHKVRASTDTQYF.

Regarding this clone: Additional DNA sequences in this sample encode the identical CDR3. The chain recombines TRBV4-1 with TRBJ1-1; TRBD1 might be the D (5 bases). Trimming stripped 0 bases from V and 4 bases from J, with 9 bases between. Germline V lookup: CDR1 MGHRA, CDR2 YSYEKL. CDR3 length: 14 residues. The CDR3: CASSQDQGVTEAFF. CDR3 sequence (DNA): TGCGCCAGCAGCCAAGATCAGGGCGTCACTGAAGCTTTCTTT.

This clone was observed a few times. V is TRBV6-6 and J is TRBJ1-1, with D possibly matching TRBD1 (5 bases). The V end was cut by 5 bases, the J end by 1 base, with 17 bases between. The germline CDR1 and CDR2 sequences are MNHNY and SVGAGI (reference sequence). The CDR3 length is 16 residues. For the CDR3, the DNA is TGTGCCAGCAGTCCCGCCACCGGGCAGGGGAACACTGAAGCTTTCTTT. This codes for CASSPATGQGNTEAFF.

J is TRBJ2-7 and V is TRBV27, with TRBD1 identical over 11 bases. There are 14 residues in the CDR3. Trimming removed 5 bases from V and 6 bases from J; junction bases left unmatched: 6. Germline V CDR1 and CDR2: MNHEY, SMNVEV (reference sequence). The DNA for the CDR3 is TGTGCCAGCAGTGGGGGGGGACAGGGGGTCGAGCAGTACTTC. Translating it yields CASSGGGQGVEQYF.

This clone has a single count. This CDR3 is also generated by other DNA sequences in the sample. This chain links TRBV19 with TRBJ1-1; D is unresolved. Germline CDR1 reads LNHDA; CDR2 reads SQIVND (reference sequence). V dropped 5 bases and J dropped 0 bases, with 19 bases sitting between them. The length of the CDR3 is 17 residues. CDR3 amino acids: CASSPVKGVTLNTEAFF. The CDR3 DNA reads as TGTGCCAGTAGTCCTGTAAAAGGAGTGACTTTGAACACTGAAGCTTTCTTT.

The chain carries TRBV29-1 and TRBJ2-3; 8 bases align to TRBD1. The CDR3 runs 14 residues. The trim removed 4 bases at V and 4 bases at J, leaving 7 bases unmatched. CDR1 is SQVTM and CDR2 is ANQGSEA in the germline V gene. The DNA for the CDR3 is TGCAGCGTTGGACGGACAGGGTCATCAGATACGCAGTATTTT. Amino acids: CSVGRTGSSDTQYF.